This T cell receptor beta chain was sequenced in a study of early T cells in non-severe SARS-CoV-2 infection. cDNA molecules, individually, were tagged with unique molecular identifiers. TCRdb re-analysed the 5' RACE reads in MiXCR, keeping a single row per CDR3 protein. The sample carries roughly 70,000 distinct CDR3 sequences, approximately 13% recorded once. This clonotype was detected ten times or more. The receptor was derived from an adult who was a healthcare worker with PCR-confirmed SARS-CoV-2 infection or an uninfected control (not recorded which). Sequencing input: whole blood.

CDR3 in DNA: TGTGCCAGTAGTAAGAAACCAGGGATTGCGGTAGGGGAGCTGTTTTTT. It codes for CASSKKPGIAVGELFF. The chain is built from TRBV19 and TRBJ2-2; perhaps TRBD1 as D (5 bases). CDR3 size: 16 residues. The germline V gene encodes CDR1 LNHDA and CDR2 SQIVND (reference sequence). V lost 4 bases and J lost 8, with 20 bases in between. Full variable domain (missing parts from reference TRBV19 and TRBJ2-2): DGGITQSPKYLFRKEGQNVTLSCEQNLNHDAMYWYRQDPGQGLRLIYYSQIVNDFQKGDIAEGYSVSREKKESFPLTVTSAQKNPTAFYLCASSKKPGIAVGELFFGEGSRLTVL.